These 14 T cell receptor beta chains were sequenced from one sample in a study of graft-versus-host responses after intestinal transplantation. Their antigens remain unidentified. Profiling relied on immunoSEQ multiplex PCR, and the TCRdb table lists in-frame clones only, not all of them. This sample has around 110,000 clones, with 87% found just once. Sequencing was performed on unstimulated CD4+ T cells sorted from spleen or lymph node cells, taken before transplant. The origin of the receptors is a human donor who was the organ donor for an intestinal transplant.

The chain uses TRBV4-2 and TRBJ1-4; D uncertain. CDR1 and CDR2 (germline): LGHNA, YNFKEQ. The germline V and J ends were trimmed by 4 bases and 5 bases, with 8 bases remaining between them. The CDR3 extends over 13 amino acids. The CDR3: CASSPQLNEKLFF. The CDR3 nucleotides are TGTGCCAGCAGCCCACAGCTAAATGAAAAACTGTTTTTT.

The count of this clone is one. The chain recombines TRBV6-5 with TRBJ1-2, with D uncertain. The CDR3 runs 14 residues. Per the germline V gene, CDR1 is MNHEY and CDR2 is SVGAGI. Trimming pared 5 bases from V and 1 base from J, leaving 11 bases between. The DNA for the CDR3 is TGTGCCAGCAGTAACACCCACGGTAACTATGGCTACACCTTC. Its protein is CASSNTHGNYGYTF.

The V call is TRBV7-4, the J call TRBJ2-3; D might be TRBD1 (6 bases). There are 14 residues in the CDR3. The germline V gene has CDR1 SGHVT and CDR2 SQSDAQ. V lost 7 bases, J lost 1 base, and 12 bases lay in between. This CDR3 is CASIVQGCTDTQYF. CDR3 nucleotides: TGTGCCAGCATCGTCCAGGGGTGCACAGATACGCAGTATTTT.

Note on this clone: Relative to the germline gene, one junction end is altered; a read error may explain this. V usage is TRBV28 and J usage is TRBJ1-6; D gene uncertain. Germline V gene sequence: CDR1 MDHEN, CDR2 SYDVKM. The CDR3 loop spans 12 amino acids. CDR3 region: CATSVQSSPLHF. The CDR3 DNA reads as TGTGCCACCAGTGTACAGAGTTCACCCCTCCACTTT.

The rearrangement links TRBV2 to TRBJ2-3; tentatively, D is TRBD2 (6 bases). The CDR3 sequence is 11 residues long. The V and J ends lost 6 bases and 6 bases respectively, with 7 bases between them. Germline CDR1 SNHLY, CDR2 FYNNEI. CDR3 amino acids: CASRGLDTQYF. In DNA, the CDR3 is TGTGCCAGCAGGGGACTTGATACGCAGTATTTT.

About this clone: Sequence at one end of the junction differs from germline and may be a read error. The V call is TRBV18, the J call TRBJ2-1, with a possible D match to TRBD2 (6 bases). The CDR3 is made up of 13 amino acids. Germline V lookup: CDR1 KGHSH, CDR2 LQKENI. As DNA, the CDR3 is TGTGCCAGCTCAGCTGAATTTAGCGGTGGCCCACTCTTC. Residues: CASSAEFSGGPLF.

The chain carries TRBV7-6 and TRBJ2-3, with TRBD1 identical over 9 bases. This CDR3 region has 14 residues. Trimming took 5 bases from V and 6 from J; bases not matched to a gene: 6. Germline lookup yields CDR1 SGHVS and CDR2 FNYEAQ. DNA for the CDR3: TGTGCCAGCAGCAAAACAGGGGGCTACGATACGCAGTATTTT. It is translated as CASSKTGGYDTQYF.

The chain has TRBV30 and TRBJ1-4; D not certain. Germline V gene lookup returns CDR1 GTSNPN and CDR2 SVGIG (reference sequence). V lost 3 bases, J lost 8 bases, and 13 bases lay in between. The CDR3 covers 13 residues. The CDR3 is CAWSGPSGEKLFF. The DNA for the CDR3 is TGTGCCTGGAGCGGCCCCTCGGGAGAAAAACTGTTTTTT.

V gene TRBV5-5 combines with J gene TRBJ2-7; 9 nucleotides agree with TRBD2. CDR3 length: 15 residues. V lost 2 bases to trimming and J lost 2 bases; unmatched junction nucleotides: 5. Germline loops: CDR1 SGHKS, CDR2 YYEKEE (reference sequence). The DNA for the CDR3 is TGTGCCAGCAGCTTATTGTCTAGCGGGACCTACGAGCAGTACTTC. Residues: CASSLLSSGTYEQYF.

V gene TRBV14 combines with J gene TRBJ1-3; D uncertain. The CDR3 is 14 residues long. In germline, CDR1 is SGHDN, CDR2 FVKESK. Trimming stripped 0 bases from V and 2 bases from J, with 5 bases between. CDR3 coding DNA: TGTGCCAGCAGCCAAGAAGTCACTGGAAACACCATATATTTT. Translating it yields CASSQEVTGNTIYF.

This clone has a single count. This chain links TRBV20-1 with TRBJ1-2; D unresolved. The CDR3 contains 11 residues. Trimming removed 7 bases from V and 4 bases from J, with 10 bases in between. Per the germline V gene, CDR1 is DFQATT and CDR2 is SNEGSKA (reference sequence). CDR3: CSVEDGYGYTF. The CDR3 nucleotides are TGCAGTGTCGAGGACGGCTATGGCTACACCTTC.

The rearrangement joins TRBV19 to TRBJ1-4; D might be TRBD1 (5 bases). Germline values: CDR1 LNHDA, CDR2 SQIVND (reference sequence). There are 12 residues in the CDR3. Trimming cost V 2 bases and J 10 bases, with 8 bases left between them. CDR3 residues: CASSIHGGKLFF. CDR3 DNA sequence: TGTGCCAGTAGTATACATGGGGGAAAACTGTTTTTT.

This rearrangement joins TRBV25-1 to TRBJ2-1; perhaps TRBD2 as D (5 bases). CDR1 is MGHDK, CDR2 SYGVNS, per germline. The CDR3 is 15 amino acids. V was pared by 4 bases and J by 4 bases, with 14 bases between. CDR3 DNA: TGTGCCAGCAGTGGGGTGGCGGGCTCGTACAATGAGCAGTTCTTC. It specifies CASSGVAGSYNEQFF.

The chain couples TRBV19 to TRBJ2-3; D tentatively reads TRBD1 or TRBD2 (5 bases each). V lost 1 base and J 7 bases, leaving 12 bases between the germline ends. The CDR3 contains 14 residues. The V gene's germline CDR1 is LNHDA and CDR2 SQIVND (reference sequence). The CDR3 region has the DNA TGTGCCAGTAGTATAGCTCTGGGACGGAATACGCAGTATTTT. This translates into CASSIALGRNTQYF. Supplemented by reference TRBV19 and TRBJ2-3, the full variable domain reads DGGITQSPKYLFRKEGQNVTLSCEQNLNHDAMYWYRQDPGQGLRLIYYSQIVNDFQKGDIAEGYSVSREKKESFPLTVTSAQKNPTAFYLCASSIALGRNTQYFGPGTRLTVL.